A selection of T cell receptor beta chains follows, all from one sample in a study of blood T cell repertoires in COVID-19. Repertoires were generated with immunoSEQ multiplex PCR, while TCRdb's copy carries only in-frame clones and drops some. The sample includes roughly 200,000 clones, roughly 86% of them seen just once. Sequenced sample: peripheral blood. The receptors were gathered from a middle-aged man with active or convalescent COVID-19. CDR3s include the opening cysteine and the closing phenylalanine or tryptophan. D genes are given only for firm matches. The size field is filled for only some rows; it gives once, few, many or a size class.

j_call	v_call	clone_size	d_call	cdr3_aa	cdr3_nt
TRBJ1-2	TRBV2	-	-	CASSPTGGYGYTF	TGTGCCAGCAGCCCGACAGGCGGCTATGGCTACACCTTC
TRBJ1-6	TRBV7-9	-	-	CASSPPRSGNSPLHF	TGTGCCAGCAGCCCGCCCCGTTCGGGTAATTCACCCCTCCACTTT
TRBJ1-1	TRBV9	-	TRBD1	CASSPLTGGTEAFF	TGTGCCAGCAGCCCTCTAACAGGGGGCACTGAAGCTTTCTTT
TRBJ1-5	TRBV5-1	-	-	CASSLSGGSNQPQHF	TGCGCCAGCAGCTTGTCGGGGGGTAGCAATCAGCCCCAGCATTTT
TRBJ1-2	TRBV11-2	once	-	CASSPDPLVGLRYTF	TGTGCCAGCAGCCCAGACCCACTGGTGGGGCTAAGGTACACCTTC
TRBJ2-5	TRBV3-1/TRBV3-2	-	TRBD1	CASSRETGPQETQYF	TGTGCCAGCAGCCGAGAGACAGGGCCCCAAGAGACCCAGTACTTC
TRBJ1-2	TRBV12-3/TRBV12-4	few	-	CASSWAGGYGYTF	TGTGCCAGCAGTTGGGCGGGGGGCTATGGCTACACCTTC
TRBJ2-1	TRBV7-3	-	TRBD1	CASSSGPGQANNEQFF	TGTGCCAGCAGCTCCGGACCGGGACAGGCCAACAATGAGCAGTTCTTC
TRBJ2-3	TRBV7-9	-	-	CASSPGQSTDTQYF	TGTGCCAGCAGCCCCGGACAAAGCACAGATACGCAGTATTTT
TRBJ2-7	TRBV27	-	TRBD1	CASSLIWTGPYEQYF	TGTGCCAGCAGTTTGATTTGGACAGGGCCCTACGAGCAGTACTTC
TRBJ1-2	TRBV9	-	-	CASSVGGGDYGYTF	TGTGCCAGCAGCGTAGGCGGAGGGGACTATGGCTACACCTTC
TRBJ1-3	TRBV10-3	-	-	CAITPRISGNTIYF	TGTGCCATCACCCCGAGGATCTCTGGAAACACCATATATTTT
TRBJ2-5	TRBV10-3	-	TRBD2	CAISEGLAGGETQYF	TGTGCCATCAGTGAGGGACTAGCGGGCGGAGAGACCCAGTACTTC
TRBJ1-6	TRBV30	-	-	CAWRVPGNSPLHF	TGTGCCTGGAGGGTACCGGGGAATTCACCCCTCCACTTT
TRBJ1-1	TRBV5-4	-	-	CASSLAVGGGEAFF	TGTGCCAGCAGCTTGGCCGTAGGAGGCGGTGAAGCTTTCTTT
TRBJ1-6	TRBV12-5	-	-	CASGIESPLHF	TGTGCTAGTGGCATAGAATCACCCCTCCACTTT
TRBJ1-3	TRBV9	-	TRBD1	CASSIRQGDTIYF	TGTGCCAGCAGCATACGACAGGGTGACACCATATATTTT
TRBJ2-5	TRBV5-6	-	-	CASSFYSTGTSQETQYF	TGTGCCAGCAGCTTTTACTCGACAGGTACTAGCCAAGAGACCCAGTACTTC
TRBJ1-4	TRBV5-4	once	TRBD1	CASSPGGGQGEKLFF	TGTGCCAGCAGCCCCGGCGGCGGACAGGGTGAAAAACTGTTTTTT
TRBJ2-7	TRBV10-3	once	-	CAISGQGYEQYF	TGTGCCATCAGTGGTCAGGGCTACGAGCAGTACTTC
TRBJ2-5	TRBV6-5	few	TRBD1	CASSPTGGETQYF	TGTGCCAGCAGTCCTACAGGGGGAGAGACCCAGTACTTC
TRBJ2-7	TRBV28	-	TRBD1	CASSPWTGYEQYF	TGTGCCAGCAGTCCTTGGACAGGCTACGAGCAGTACTTC
TRBJ1-1	TRBV21-1	-	-	CASSKGQMNTEAFF	TGTGCCAGCAGCAAAGGGCAGATGAACACTGAAGCTTTCTTT
TRBJ2-2	TRBV5-1	-	-	CASSLRTESTGELFF	TGCGCCAGCAGCTTGAGGACAGAATCCACCGGGGAGCTGTTTTTT
TRBJ2-1	TRBV7-6	-	TRBD1	CASKEDRGQGSSYNEQFF	TGTGCCAGCAAGGAGGACAGGGGGCAGGGGAGCTCCTACAATGAGCAGTTCTTC
TRBJ1-3	TRBV11-2	-	-	CASSLYGNTIYF	TGTGCCAGCAGCTTATACGGTAACACCATATATTTT
TRBJ2-7	TRBV27	-	TRBD1	CASSLGQGAQEQYF	TGTGCCAGCAGTTTAGGGCAGGGGGCTCAAGAGCAGTACTTC
TRBJ1-2	TRBV30	-	-	CAWSGTSNYGYTF	TGTGCCTGGAGTGGGACAAGTAACTATGGCTACACCTTC
TRBJ1-2	TRBV5-4	-	TRBD1	CASSPPGQGANYGYTF	TGTGCCAGCAGCCCTCCGGGACAGGGAGCTAACTATGGCTACACCTTC
TRBJ2-3	TRBV7-3	once	TRBD2	CASSPGLGRTDTQYF	TGTGCCAGCAGCCCCGGACTAGGCCGCACAGATACGCAGTATTTT
TRBJ1-3	TRBV7-2	-	-	CASSLSQGTGNTIYF	TGTGCCAGCAGCTTAAGCCAGGGGACTGGAAACACCATATATTTT
TRBJ1-4	TRBV27	once	TRBD1	CASSPMTGRREKLFF	TGTGCCAGCAGTCCCATGACAGGGAGAAGAGAAAAACTGTTTTTT
TRBJ1-1	TRBV6-5	-	-	CASSPKGGITEAFF	TGTGCCAGCTCTCCAAAAGGGGGAATCACTGAAGCTTTCTTT
TRBJ1-5	TRBV21-1	-	-	CARAGRSIRKPQHF	TGTGCCAGAGCAGGGCGCAGTATTCGGAAGCCCCAGCATTTT
TRBJ1-2	TRBV4-1	-	-	CASSQDVATRRNGYTF	TGCGCCAGCAGCCAAGACGTGGCTACCAGGCGAAATGGCTACACCTTC
TRBJ2-1	TRBV12-3/TRBV12-4	-	TRBD1	CASSFGQGNEQFF	TGTGCCAGCAGTTTTGGACAGGGCAATGAGCAGTTCTTC
TRBJ1-5	TRBV10-3	-	TRBD1	CAIRETGANQPQHF	TGTGCCATCAGGGAGACAGGGGCCAATCAGCCCCAGCATTTT
TRBJ1-1	TRBV2	-	TRBD1	CASSLRQGARNTEAFF	TGTGCCAGCAGTCTTCGACAGGGGGCGCGGAACACTGAAGCTTTCTTT
TRBJ2-5	TRBV19	-	-	CASSTQGETQYF	TGTGCCAGTAGTACACAGGGAGAGACCCAGTACTTC
TRBJ2-5	TRBV7-8	once	-	CASSSYEGLQETQYF	TGTGCCAGCAGCTCCTATGAGGGACTGCAAGAGACCCAGTACTTC
TRBJ1-3	TRBV4-1	-	-	CASSHLTSHGGNTIYF	TGCGCCAGCAGCCACCTCACCTCCCACGGGGGAAACACCATATATTTT
TRBJ1-6	TRBV7-9	few	TRBD1	CASSPGQGASPLHF	TGTGCCAGCAGCCCCGGACAGGGGGCCTCACCCCTCCACTTT
TRBJ2-1	TRBV19	-	-	CASKSGLKASSSYNEQFF	TGTGCCAGCAAGTCGGGACTTAAAGCTTCGAGCTCCTACAATGAGCAGTTCTTC
TRBJ1-4	TRBV30	-	-	CAWSVGVAEKLFF	TGTGCCTGGAGTGTCGGGGTGGCGGAAAAACTGTTTTTT
TRBJ2-3	TRBV19	-	TRBD2	CASRTSGGIGDTQYF	TGTGCCAGTCGGACTAGCGGGGGGATAGGAGATACGCAGTATTTT
TRBJ1-3	TRBV30	-	-	CAWDTSSSGNTIYF	TGTGCCTGGGATACTTCGAGCTCTGGAAACACCATATATTTT
TRBJ2-4	TRBV6-1	-	TRBD1	CASSDPQQGKGNIQYF	TGTGCCAGCAGTGATCCTCAACAGGGGAAGGGAAACATTCAGTACTTC
TRBJ2-5	TRBV10-3	-	-	CATQAEGETQYF	TGTGCCACCCAAGCGGAGGGGGAGACCCAGTACTTC
TRBJ2-3	TRBV6-5	-	TRBD2	CASSYSGTSKDTQYF	TGTGCCAGCAGTTACTCCGGGACTAGCAAAGATACGCAGTATTTT
TRBJ2-7	TRBV25-1	-	TRBD1	CASSASWTGLYEQYF	TGTGCCAGCAGTGCTTCCTGGACAGGGCTCTACGAGCAGTACTTC
TRBJ1-3	TRBV11-2	-	TRBD1	CASSLVPPGQGNTIYF	TGTGCCAGCAGCTTAGTTCCACCGGGACAGGGGAACACCATATATTTT
TRBJ2-5	TRBV9	-	-	CASSEGSGDWLETQYF	TGTGCCAGCAGCGAGGGGTCGGGCGATTGGTTGGAGACCCAGTACTTC
TRBJ1-1	TRBV5-1	-	-	CASSLKQGLDTEAFF	TGCGCCAGCAGCCTCAAACAGGGATTGGACACTGAAGCTTTCTTT